A selection of T cell receptor beta chains follows, all from one sample in a study of T cell responses to AZD1222 COVID-19 vaccine. The protocol was immunoSEQ multiplex PCR, while the TCRdb copy is restricted to in-frame clones and leaves out a portion. The sample carries about 120,000 clones, 80% to 95% recorded once. This sample comprised peripheral blood, obtained 28 days after the second AZD1222 dose. All receptors come from an adult who received the AZD1222 COVID-19 vaccine. Both conserved end residues are part of each CDR3.

v_call	cdr3_length	j_call	cdr3_aa
TRBV7-9	19	TRBJ2-2	CASSPNPGTSGRAGGELFF
TRBV25-1	16	TRBJ2-1	CASSGLLALNGDEQFF
TRBV10-1	12	TRBJ1-5	CASRESNQPQHF
TRBV27	15	TRBJ1-6	CASSLNQGAYSPLHF
TRBV6-5	13	TRBJ1-4	CASSYLFGEKLFF
TRBV7-8	14	TRBJ1-5	CASSGRFGNQPQHF
TRBV3-1/TRBV3-2	15	TRBJ1-3	CASSGRAHSGNTIYF
TRBV18	17	TRBJ1-1	CASSPSQGGTMNTEAFF
TRBV19	15	TRBJ1-2	CASSIDYGQGYGYTF
TRBV10-3	15	TRBJ2-1	CAISEEGLGYNEQFF
TRBV3-1/TRBV3-2	14	TRBJ2-5	CASSQEGTQETQYF
TRBV5-1	16	TRBJ2-2	CASSLIAGAGTGELFF
TRBV4-1	17	TRBJ2-5	CASSQATYPGLKETQYF
TRBV7-9	13	TRBJ1-4	CASSLDTKIELFF
TRBV28	15	TRBJ2-7	CASSLTGGANYEQYF
TRBV27	14	TRBJ1-5	CASSLRQGVQPQHF
TRBV7-9	14	TRBJ1-6	CASSFDSYNSPLHF
TRBV7-2	13	TRBJ2-5	CASSSGTGETQYF
TRBV29-1	14	TRBJ1-3	CSVELGVTGNTIYF
TRBV10-3	13	TRBJ1-5	CAISEGLSQPQHF
TRBV28	15	TRBJ2-3	CASRTGGSSTDTQYF
TRBV19	17	TRBJ2-3	CASSIGWGRRVPDTQYF
TRBV6-4	15	TRBJ2-1	CASSKISGGYNEQFF
TRBV6-5	12	TRBJ1-5	CASRQSNQPQHF
TRBV6-5	14	TRBJ2-5	CASTLLGRGETQYF
TRBV5-1	15	TRBJ1-3	CASSLAEGSGNTIYF
TRBV28	15	TRBJ1-5	CASRTAQGRNQPQHF
TRBV7-9	12	TRBJ1-5	CASSFAGQPQHF
TRBV28	16	TRBJ1-5	CASPLQSKGGNQPQHF
TRBV6-6	12	TRBJ1-5	CASSYGGQPQHF
TRBV7-2	12	TRBJ2-1	CASSLLTPTQFF
TRBV7-2	16	TRBJ2-3	CASSFQGSSTADTQYF
TRBV28	14	TRBJ1-3	CASSTTGTRNTIYF
TRBV20-1	15	TRBJ2-1	CSASPSGRLGGEQFF
TRBV7-2	13	TRBJ2-7	CASSLDPVDEQYF
TRBV7-2	16	TRBJ2-3	CASSSLARSGTDTQYF
TRBV6-4	16	TRBJ2-3	CASRFGTREVYATQYF
TRBV2	12	TRBJ2-7	CASGQWAYEQYF
TRBV21-1	21	TRBJ1-2	CASSAHHPGQGPPTRSYGYTF
TRBV6-1	13	TRBJ2-1	CASSEFKVGEQFF
TRBV5-5	15	TRBJ2-3	CASSSGTGSTDTQYF